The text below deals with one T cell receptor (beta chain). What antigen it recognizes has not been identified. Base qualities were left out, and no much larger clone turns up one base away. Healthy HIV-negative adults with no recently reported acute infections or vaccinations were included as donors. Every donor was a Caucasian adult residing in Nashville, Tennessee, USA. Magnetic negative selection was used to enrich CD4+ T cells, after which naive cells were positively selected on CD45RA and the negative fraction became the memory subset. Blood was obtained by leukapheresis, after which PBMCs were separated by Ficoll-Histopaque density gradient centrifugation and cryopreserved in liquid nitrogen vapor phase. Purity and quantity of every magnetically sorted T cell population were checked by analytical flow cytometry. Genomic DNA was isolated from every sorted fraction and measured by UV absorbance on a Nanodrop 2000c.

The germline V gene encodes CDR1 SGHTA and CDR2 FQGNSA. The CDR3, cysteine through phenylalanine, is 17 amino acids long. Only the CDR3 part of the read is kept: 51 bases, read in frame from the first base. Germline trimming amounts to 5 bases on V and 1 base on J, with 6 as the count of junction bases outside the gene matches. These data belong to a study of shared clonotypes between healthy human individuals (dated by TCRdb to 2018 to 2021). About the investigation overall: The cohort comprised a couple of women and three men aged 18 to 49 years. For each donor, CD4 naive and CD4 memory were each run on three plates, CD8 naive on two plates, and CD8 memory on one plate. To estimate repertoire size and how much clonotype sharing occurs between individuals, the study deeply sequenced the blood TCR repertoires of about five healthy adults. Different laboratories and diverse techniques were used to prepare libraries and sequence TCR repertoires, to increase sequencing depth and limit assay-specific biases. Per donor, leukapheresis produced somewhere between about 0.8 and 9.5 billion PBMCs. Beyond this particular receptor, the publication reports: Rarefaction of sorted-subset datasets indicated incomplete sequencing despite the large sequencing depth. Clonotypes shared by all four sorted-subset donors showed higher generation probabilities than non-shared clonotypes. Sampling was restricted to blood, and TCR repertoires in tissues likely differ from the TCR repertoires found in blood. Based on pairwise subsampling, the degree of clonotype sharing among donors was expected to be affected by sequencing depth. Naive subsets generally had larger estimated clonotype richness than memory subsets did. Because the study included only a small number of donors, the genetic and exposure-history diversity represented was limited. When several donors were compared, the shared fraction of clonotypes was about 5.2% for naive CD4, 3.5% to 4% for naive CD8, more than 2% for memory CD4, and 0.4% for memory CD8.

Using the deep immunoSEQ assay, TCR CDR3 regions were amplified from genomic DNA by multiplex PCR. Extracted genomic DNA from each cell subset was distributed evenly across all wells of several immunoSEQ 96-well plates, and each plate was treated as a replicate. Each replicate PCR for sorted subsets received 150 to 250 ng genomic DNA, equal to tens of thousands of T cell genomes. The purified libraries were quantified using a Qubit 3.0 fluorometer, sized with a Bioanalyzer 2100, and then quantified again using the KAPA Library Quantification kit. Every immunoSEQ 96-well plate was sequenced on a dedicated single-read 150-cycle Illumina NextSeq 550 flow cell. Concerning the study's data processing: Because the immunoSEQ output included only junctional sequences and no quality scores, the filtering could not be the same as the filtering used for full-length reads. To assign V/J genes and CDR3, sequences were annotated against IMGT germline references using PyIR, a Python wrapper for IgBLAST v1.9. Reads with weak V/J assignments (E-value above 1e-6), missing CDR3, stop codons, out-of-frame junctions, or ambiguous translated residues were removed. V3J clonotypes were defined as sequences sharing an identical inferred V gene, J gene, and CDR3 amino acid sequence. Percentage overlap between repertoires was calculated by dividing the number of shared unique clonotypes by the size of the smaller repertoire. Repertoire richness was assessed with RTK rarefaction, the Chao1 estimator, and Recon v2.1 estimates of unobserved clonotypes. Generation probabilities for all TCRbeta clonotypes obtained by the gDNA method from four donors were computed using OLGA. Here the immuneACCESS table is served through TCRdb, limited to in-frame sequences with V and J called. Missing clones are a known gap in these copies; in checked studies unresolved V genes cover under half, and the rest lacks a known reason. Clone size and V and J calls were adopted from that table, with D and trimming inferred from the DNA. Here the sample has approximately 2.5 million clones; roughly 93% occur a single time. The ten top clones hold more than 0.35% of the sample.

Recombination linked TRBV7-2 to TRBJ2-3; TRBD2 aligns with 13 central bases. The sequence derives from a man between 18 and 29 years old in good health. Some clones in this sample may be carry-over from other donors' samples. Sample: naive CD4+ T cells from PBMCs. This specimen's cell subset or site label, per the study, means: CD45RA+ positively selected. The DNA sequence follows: TGTGCCAGCAGCCCGACTAGCGGGAGGAGCCGCACAGATACGCAGTATTTT. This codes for CASSPTSGRSRTDTQYF.